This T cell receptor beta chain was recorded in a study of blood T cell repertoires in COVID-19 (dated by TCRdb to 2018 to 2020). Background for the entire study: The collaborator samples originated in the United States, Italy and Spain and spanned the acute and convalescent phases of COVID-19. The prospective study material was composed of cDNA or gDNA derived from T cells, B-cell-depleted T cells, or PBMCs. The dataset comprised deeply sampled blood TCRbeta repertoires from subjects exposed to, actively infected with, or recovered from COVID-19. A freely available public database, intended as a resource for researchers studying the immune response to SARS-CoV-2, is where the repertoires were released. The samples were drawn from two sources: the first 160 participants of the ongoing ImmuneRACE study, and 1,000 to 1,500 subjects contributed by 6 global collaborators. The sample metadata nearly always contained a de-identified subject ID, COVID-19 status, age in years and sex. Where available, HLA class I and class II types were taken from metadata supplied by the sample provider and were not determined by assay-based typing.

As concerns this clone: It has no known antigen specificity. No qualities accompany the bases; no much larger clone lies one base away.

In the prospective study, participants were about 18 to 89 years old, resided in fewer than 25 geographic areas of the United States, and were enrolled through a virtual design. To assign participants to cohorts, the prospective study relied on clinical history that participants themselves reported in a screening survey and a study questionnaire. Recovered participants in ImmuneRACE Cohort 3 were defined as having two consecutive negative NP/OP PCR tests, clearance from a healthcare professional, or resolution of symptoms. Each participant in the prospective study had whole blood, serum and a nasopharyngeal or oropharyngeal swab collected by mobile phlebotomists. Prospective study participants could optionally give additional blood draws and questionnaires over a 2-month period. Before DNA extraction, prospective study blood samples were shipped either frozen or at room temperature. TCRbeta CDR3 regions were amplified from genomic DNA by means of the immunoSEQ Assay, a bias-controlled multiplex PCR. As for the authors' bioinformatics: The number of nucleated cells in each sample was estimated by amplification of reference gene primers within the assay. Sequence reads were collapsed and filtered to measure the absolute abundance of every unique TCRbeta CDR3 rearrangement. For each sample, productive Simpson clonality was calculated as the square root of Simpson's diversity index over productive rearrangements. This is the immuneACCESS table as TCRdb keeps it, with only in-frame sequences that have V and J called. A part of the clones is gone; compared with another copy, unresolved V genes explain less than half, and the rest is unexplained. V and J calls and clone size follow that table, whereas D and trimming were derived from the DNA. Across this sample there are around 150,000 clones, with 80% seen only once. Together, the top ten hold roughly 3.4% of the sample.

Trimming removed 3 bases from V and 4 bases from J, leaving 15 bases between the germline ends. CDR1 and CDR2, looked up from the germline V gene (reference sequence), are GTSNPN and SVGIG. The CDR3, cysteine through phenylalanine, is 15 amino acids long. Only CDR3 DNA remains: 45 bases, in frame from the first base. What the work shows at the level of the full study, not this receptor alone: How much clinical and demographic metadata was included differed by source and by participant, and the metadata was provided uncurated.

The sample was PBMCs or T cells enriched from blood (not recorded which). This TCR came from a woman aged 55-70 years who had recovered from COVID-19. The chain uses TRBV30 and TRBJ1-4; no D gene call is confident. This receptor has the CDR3 CAWRDPTVINEKLFF. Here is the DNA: TGTGCCTGGAGGGATCCAACAGTTATTAATGAAAAACTGTTTTTT.